This T cell receptor beta chain was captured by sequencing in a study of cytomegalovirus exposure and HLA in healthy donors (dated by TCRdb to 2017 to 2019). In terms of the full investigation: An earlier analysis of about 560 of the donors reported roughly 300 Gb of sequence data and 117 million unique TCR beta sequences obtained from 150 million to 200 million T cells. Every repertoire in the discovery cohort had been generated on one and the same sequencing platform. The genetic ancestry cluster associated with self-reported Caucasian donors included roughly 84% of the approximately 430 genotyped donors. Among over 350 genotyped donors of the cohort, an average of roughly 240,000 unique TCR beta nucleotide sequences were sequenced per donor, about a sixth of them non-productive. The study combined high-throughput TCR immunosequencing, statistical association of individual TCRs with disease status, and machine learning to predict cytomegalovirus infection status. A later genetic analysis took genome-wide SNP genotypes for about three fifths of the 666 donors and used that subset as a discovery cohort. The T cell repertoires of 666 subjects were profiled by immunosequencing and related to cytomegalovirus serostatus. To decide whether each TCR beta V gene segment behaved as functional or pseudogenic, an earlier analysis of 587 of the donors relied on high-throughput TCR beta sequencing. Donor age, sex, ethnicity and CMV serostatus were collected together with the repertoire data. A separate validation cohort of roughly 130 different subjects was used in addition to the roughly 720-subject first cohort. Roughly 300 gigabases of sequencing data and around 87 million unique TCR sequences were included in an early release covering about 700 HLA-typed donors. In the later analysis, no new phenotypic data were used to find candidate immune exposures; instead, reliance was placed on TCR beta sequences and their occurrence across donors. HLA typing included class I and class II loci at four-digit resolution. In a later analysis, previously published TCR beta repertoires from hundreds of donors were re-analyzed and high-resolution HLA genotyping was added so that TCR occurrence patterns could be studied. Several DR-DQ haplotypes were treated as single units for association and clustering because of strong linkage in the cohort. The number of donors typed differed by locus, with roughly 620-630 for A, B, C, DRB1 and DQB1, over 500 for DQA1, 606 for DPA1, and around 450 for DPB1. The aim of the study was to test whether cataloging public T cell receptors could identify signatures of past pathogen exposure.

Overall study outcomes, separate from this receptor: A further reported finding was that TCR beta sequences accurately predicted the HLA-A and HLA-B alleles for most subjects in the first cohort. Strong co-occurrence of HLA alleles, especially DR and DQ, made assigning TCR associations to individual alleles difficult. According to a later analysis, TCR association rates differed among HLA loci, with DRB1 alleles showing the most associated TCRs and HLA-C alleles showing the fewest. A group of highly shared sequence variants was considered likely to be a technical artifact of the sequencing pipeline. Because some donors lacked HLA typing at each locus, the association tests relied only on the typed subset. In an earlier analysis of approximately 590 of the donors, most TCR beta V segments were observed in productive rearrangements about 87% or about 30% of the time, broadly matching IMGT annotations. Sequencing depth was assumed to be roughly uniform across donors in the presence/absence analyses, though that assumption may not hold. A later analysis found that HLA-associated TCR beta chains were more clonally expanded and had lower generation probabilities than equally common non-associated chains. In the study, 150 to 200 TCR beta chains were listed as associated with cytomegalovirus. Only TCR beta chains were sequenced in this cohort, and the absence of alpha or paired-chain data limited detectable features. In a later analysis, most CMV-associated TCR beta chains were found to appear HLA-restricted, with HLA associations seemingly driven largely by CMV exposure. Most TCR sequences were seen in very few donors, while some public TCRs were found in many individuals. Three of the identified cytomegalovirus-associated TCR beta chains were confirmed in vitro to be specific for cytomegalovirus antigens. A later genetic analysis reported fewer N-insertions in productive TCRs among donors in an Asian-associated ancestry cluster than the 666-donor mean. A later analysis associated roughly 17,000 TCR beta sequences with specific HLA alleles at a false discovery rate of 0.05. The earlier analysis of nearly 600 of the donors excluded approximately 17 rarely observed V segments, including chromosome 9 orphons, because counts were too low. An association between a missense DCLRE1C variant and V-gene and J-gene trimming of TCR beta chains was found in a later genetic analysis and replicated in an independent cohort. The classifier was reported to diagnose cytomegalovirus status with high specificity and sensitivity in both the original and validation cohorts. Some IMGT-functional V segments, including TRBV6-2 and TRBV6-3, could not be told apart with the 87-base-pair reads, so those segments were excluded. According to a later analysis, parvovirus B19, influenza, CMV and Epstein-Barr virus appeared linked to several top co-occurrence clusters. CMV serostatus was the only immune exposure information available for the cohort. It was suggested by the authors that the approach could potentially be generalized to other disease states and immunological phenotypes. Correlated functional status among segregating V segments might be attributable to linkage disequilibrium, but an unknown experimental factor could not be ruled out.

Concerning this clone: This receptor's antigen is unknown. Base qualities are not provided; no much larger clone lies one nucleotide away.

The CDR3 runs 18 residues from the cysteine to the phenylalanine. Just CDR3 DNA is preserved here, 54 bases in frame from base 1. CDR1 and CDR2 are drawn from the germline V gene: SGHDT, YYEEEE. The germline V end is reduced by 1 base and the J end by 4 bases; junction bases left unmatched: 13. The cohort comprised approximately 700 healthy bone marrow donors. At the time of sampling, every cohort member was nominally healthy, though immune exposures that went unrecorded were likely present. The donor was CMV seropositive and belonged to the group of 250 to 300 seropositive cohort members. Every donor gave a peripheral blood sample, and the peripheral blood mononuclear cells from that sample were used for TCR beta sequencing. The Qiagen DNeasy Blood Extraction Kit was used to extract genomic DNA from the blood cell samples. Library preparation employed the immunoSEQ multiplex PCR assay. A mixture of 60 forward primers for TCR Vbeta segments and 13 reverse primers for TCR Jbeta segments was used in the multiplex PCR. A multiplex PCR assay on genomic DNA amplified the CDR3 region of rearranged TCR beta genes. Amplified TCR beta libraries were sequenced as 87-base-pair reads on the Illumina HiSeq System. On the study's bioinformatics: A later analysis tallied 75 million to 95 million unique TCR beta chains across the 666 repertoires, and approximately 12 million of those chains were shared by two or more donors. Raw reads were error-corrected and collapsed into unique sequences with a nearest-neighbor algorithm that merged closely related sequences to remove PCR and sequencing errors. To assign V, D and J gene segments, CDR3 sequences were aligned to IMGT reference sequences. Each retained sequence needed at least a six-nucleotide match to both a V gene segment and a J gene segment. Rearrangements were classified as productive when the CDR3 lacked stop codons and remained in frame with V and J, and all other rearrangements were classified as non-productive. Following IMGT convention, CDR3 was defined as the stretch from the second conserved V-encoded cysteine up to the conserved J-encoded phenylalanine. Sequences without an unambiguous match to a single V gene segment were excluded from the earlier analysis of 500 to 700 of the donors. In an earlier analysis of 587 of the donors, V segments were called functional above 56.7% productive rearrangements and were called segregating when the between-donor standard deviation exceeded 5%. A statistical classification framework was built for diagnosing cytomegalovirus status from the catalog of TCR beta chain sequences. A later analysis assigned V and J genes by comparing TCR nucleotide sequences with IMGT/GENE-DB human TR gene sequences. A later analysis assigned CDR3 sequences and most-parsimonious VDJ recombination scenarios with the TCRdist pipeline. In a later analysis, each TCR beta chain was defined by its CDR3 amino acid sequence together with its V-gene family, and reads lacking a unique V-gene family were excluded. As a way to deal with suspected cross-contamination and a sequencing artifact, a later analysis dropped 450 to 700 nucleotide sequences that were highly shared and had low generation probability. For each public chain, a later analysis derived a clonal expansion index from normalized ranks of inferred template counts within each repertoire. Generation probabilities in a later analysis came from a VDJ recombination model fitted to out-of-frame rearrangements, and those results were checked against IGoR. A later analysis scored TCR-TCR, TCR-HLA and TCR-CMV co-occurrence with hypergeometric tests, applying a repertoire-size bias correction to TCR pairs. In a later analysis, false discovery rates were estimated by permuting HLA or CMV assignments 20 times. In a later analysis, co-occurring TCRs were grouped with DBSCAN, and TCRdist sequence similarity was added when clustering was performed within HLA-allele-positive subsets. Repertoires with fewer than 30,000 or more than 120,000 public chains were left out of co-occurrence clustering, as were about five repertoires with anomalous nucleotide sharing. TCRdb mirrors the immuneACCESS table, restricted to in-frame sequences. Some clones are absent from its copies; in checked studies, under half trace to an unresolved V gene, and the reason for the others is unknown. V and J calls and clone size are given by that table; D and trimming were obtained from the DNA. The sample has more than 90,000 clones on record, 81% of them singletons. The ten largest clonotypes hold roughly 4% of the sample.

This receptor chain uses TRBV5-6 and TRBJ1-5, with 8 bases aligning to TRBD1. The receptor's source is a woman in her 70s in good health and CMV-seropositive. The sample comprised PBMCs. The CDR3 here reads CASSLLGTGSAENQPQHF. The nucleotide sequence reads as follows: TGTGCCAGCAGCTTGCTGGGGACAGGATCGGCCGAGAATCAGCCCCAGCATTTT.